This T cell receptor beta chain stems from a study of cytomegalovirus exposure and HLA in healthy donors (dated by TCRdb to about 2017). Background for the entire study: In an earlier analysis of some 610 of the donors, 250 to 300 Gb of sequence data and just under 120 million unique TCR beta sequences from about 190 million T cells were reported. HLA typing included class I and class II loci at four-digit resolution. A later genetic analysis took genome-wide SNP genotypes for about three fifths of the roughly 700 donors and used that subset as a discovery cohort. Of the 398 genotyped donors, about 80% fell in the genetic ancestry cluster associated with self-reported Caucasian donors. Among around 400 genotyped donors of the cohort, an average of approximately 240,000 unique TCR beta nucleotide sequences was sequenced per donor, of which roughly 17% were non-productive. The study was designed to test whether signatures of past pathogen exposure could be identified by cataloging public T cell receptors. To predict cytomegalovirus infection status, the study brought together high-throughput TCR immunosequencing, statistical association of individual TCRs with disease status, and machine learning. In addition to the first cohort of about 650 subjects, a separate validation cohort of about 120 different subjects was used. To decide whether each TCR beta V gene segment behaved as functional or pseudogenic, an earlier analysis of some 580 of the donors relied on high-throughput TCR beta sequencing. An early release covering just under 650 HLA-typed donors comprised around 300 gigabases of sequencing data and 65 million to 100 million unique TCR sequences. Using immunosequencing, the study profiled T cell repertoires from about 650 subjects and related those repertoires to cytomegalovirus serostatus. The later analysis used no new phenotypic data to find candidate immune exposures, relying instead on TCR beta sequences and their occurrence across donors. Donor age, sex, ethnicity and CMV serostatus were compiled together with the repertoire data. All discovery cohort repertoires had been generated using a single sequencing platform. In a later analysis, previously published TCR beta repertoires from 600 to 850 donors were re-analyzed and high-resolution HLA genotyping was added so that TCR occurrence patterns could be studied. The number of donors typed differed by locus, with about 620-630 for A, B, C, DRB1 and DQB1, about 500 for DQA1, 600 to 610 for DPA1, and some 440 for DPB1. A few DR-DQ haplotypes were treated as single units for association and clustering because of strong linkage in the cohort.

What the work shows at the level of the full study, not this receptor alone: According to a later analysis, parvovirus B19, influenza, CMV and Epstein-Barr virus appeared linked to several top co-occurrence clusters. The classifier was reported to diagnose cytomegalovirus status with high specificity and sensitivity in both the original cohort and the validation cohort. A later analysis associated 17,000 or so TCR beta sequences with specific HLA alleles at a false discovery rate of 0.05. Linkage disequilibrium might explain the correlated functional status among segregating V segments, but an unknown experimental factor could not be ruled out. In an earlier analysis of roughly 560 of the donors, most TCR beta V segments were observed in productive rearrangements about 87% or about 30% of the time, broadly matching IMGT annotations. A further reported finding was that TCR beta sequences accurately predicted the HLA-A and HLA-B alleles for most subjects in the first cohort. It was suggested by the authors that the approach could potentially be generalized to other disease states and immunological phenotypes. An association between a missense DCLRE1C variant and V-gene and J-gene trimming of TCR beta chains was found in a later genetic analysis and replicated in an independent cohort. Because some donors lacked HLA typing at each locus, the association tests relied only on the typed subset. A few of the identified cytomegalovirus-associated TCR beta chains were confirmed in vitro to be specific for cytomegalovirus antigens. For the cohort, immune exposure information was limited to CMV serostatus. Assigning TCR associations to individual alleles was difficult when HLA alleles, especially DR and DQ, strongly co-occurred. Compared with equally common non-associated chains, HLA-associated TCR beta chains in a later analysis were more clonally expanded and had lower generation probabilities. The 87-base-pair reads could not distinguish some IMGT-functional V segments, including TRBV6-2 and TRBV6-3, so those segments were excluded. This cohort had only TCR beta chains sequenced, and the lack of alpha or paired-chain data limited which features could be detected. In a later analysis, TCR association rates were found to vary across HLA loci, with the most associated TCRs seen for DRB1 alleles and the fewest for HLA-C alleles. Most TCR sequences were seen in very few donors, while some public TCRs were found in many individuals. A cluster of highly shared sequence variants was judged likely to be a technical artifact of the sequencing pipeline. A later genetic analysis reported fewer N-insertions in productive TCRs among donors in an Asian-associated ancestry cluster than the roughly 640-donor mean. In a later analysis, most CMV-associated TCR beta chains were found to appear HLA-restricted, with HLA associations seemingly driven largely by CMV exposure. In the study, approximately 160 TCR beta chains were listed as associated with cytomegalovirus. Presence/absence analyses assumed roughly uniform sequencing depth across donors, an assumption that may not hold. About 17 rarely observed V segments, including chromosome 9 orphons, were excluded from the earlier analysis of just under 600 of the donors because counts were too low.

CDR1 and CDR2 are drawn from the germline V gene (reference sequence): SEHNR, FQNEAQ. Clipping removes 1 base from V and 2 bases from J, with 8 as the unmatched junction base count. Counted from cysteine to phenylalanine, this CDR3 has 16 amino acids. CDR3 DNA only is kept here, 48 bases in frame from base 1. With regard to this clone: The antigen it recognizes is unknown. One base away there is no much larger clone; base qualities are not given.

In total, 500 to 700 healthy bone marrow donors made up the cohort. At the time of sampling, all cohort members were nominally healthy, though unrecorded immune exposures were likely present. The donor tested CMV seropositive and was one of the 289 seropositive cohort members. Every donor gave a peripheral blood sample, and the peripheral blood mononuclear cells from that sample were used for TCR beta sequencing. The Qiagen DNeasy Blood Extraction Kit was used to extract genomic DNA from the blood cell samples. Receptors were amplified or captured by the immunoSEQ multiplex PCR assay. The multiplex PCR relied on a mix of 60 forward primers for TCR Vbeta segments and 13 reverse primers for TCR Jbeta segments. The CDR3 region of rearranged TCR beta genes was amplified from genomic DNA with a multiplex PCR assay. The Illumina HiSeq System was used to sequence the amplified TCR beta libraries as 87-base-pair reads. The study's own analysis went as follows. In a later analysis, some 80 million unique TCR beta chains were counted across the 500 to 700 repertoires, and around 11 million of these chains were shared by at least two donors. Raw reads were error-corrected and collapsed into unique sequences by a nearest-neighbor algorithm in which closely related sequences were merged to remove PCR and sequencing errors. CDR3 sequences were aligned to IMGT reference sequences to assign V, D and J gene segments. For a sequence to be retained, a match of at least six nucleotides to both a V gene segment and a J gene segment was required. A rearrangement counted as productive if the CDR3 had no stop codons and remained in frame with V and J, and every other rearrangement counted as non-productive. CDR3 was defined according to IMGT convention as the region running from the second conserved V-encoded cysteine to the conserved J-encoded phenylalanine. Sequences without an unambiguous match to a single V gene segment were excluded from the earlier analysis of about 640 of the donors. In an earlier analysis of several hundred of the donors, V segments were called functional above 56.7% productive rearrangements and were called segregating when the between-donor standard deviation exceeded 5%. To diagnose cytomegalovirus status from the catalog of TCR beta chain sequences, a statistical classification framework was built. V and J gene assignment, in a later analysis, came from comparing TCR nucleotide sequences with IMGT/GENE-DB human TR gene sequences. A later analysis assigned CDR3 sequences and most-parsimonious VDJ recombination scenarios with the TCRdist pipeline. In a later analysis, every TCR beta chain was defined by the combination of its CDR3 amino acid sequence and its V-gene family, and reads without a unique V-gene family were dropped. To address suspected cross-contamination and a sequencing artifact, a later analysis removed roughly 640 highly shared, low-generation-probability nucleotide sequences. In a later analysis, a clonal expansion index was calculated for each public chain from normalized within-repertoire ranks of inferred template counts. In a later analysis, generation probabilities were computed with a VDJ recombination model fitted to out-of-frame rearrangements, and the resulting probabilities were checked against IGoR. In a later analysis, hypergeometric tests were used to score TCR-TCR, TCR-HLA and TCR-CMV co-occurrence, with a repertoire-size bias correction applied to TCR pairs. In a later analysis, false discovery rates were estimated by permuting HLA or CMV assignments 20 times. In a later analysis, co-occurring TCRs were grouped using DBSCAN, with TCRdist sequence similarity added in when clustering inside HLA-allele-positive subsets. Repertoires with fewer than 30,000 or more than 120,000 public chains, plus five repertoires with anomalous nucleotide sharing, were excluded from co-occurrence clustering. In TCRdb, the immuneACCESS table is reduced to in-frame sequences with V and J assigned. These tables do not hold every clone; where another copy was compared, an unresolved V gene accounts for under half, and the others remain unexplained. From that table come the V and J calls and clone size; the DNA was used to work out D and trimming. The sample records some 120,000 clones, approximately 10% of which are singletons. The ten biggest clones cover about 4.7% of the sample.

The chain is made from TRBV7-9 and TRBJ2-7; a stretch of 7 junction bases matches TRBD1. This receptor was identified in a woman between 18 and 29 years old in good health and CMV-seropositive. Sample: PBMCs. The encoded CDR3 is CASSLGAGGIAYEQYF. The nucleotide sequence is TGTGCCAGCAGCTTAGGTGCAGGGGGTATAGCCTACGAGCAGTACTTC.